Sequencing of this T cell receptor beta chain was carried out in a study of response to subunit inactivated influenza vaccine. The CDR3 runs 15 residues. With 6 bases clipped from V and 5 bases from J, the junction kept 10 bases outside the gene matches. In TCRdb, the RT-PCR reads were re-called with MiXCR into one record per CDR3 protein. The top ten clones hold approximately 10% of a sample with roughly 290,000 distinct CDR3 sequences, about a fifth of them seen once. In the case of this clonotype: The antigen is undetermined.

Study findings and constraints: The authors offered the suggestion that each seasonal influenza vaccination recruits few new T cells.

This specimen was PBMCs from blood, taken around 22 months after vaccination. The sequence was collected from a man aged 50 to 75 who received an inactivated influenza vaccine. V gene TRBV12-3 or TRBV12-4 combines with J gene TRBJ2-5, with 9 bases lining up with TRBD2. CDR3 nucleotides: TGTGCCAGCAGCGGGACTAGCAGGTCGTGGGAGACCCAGTACTTC. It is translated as CASSGTSRSWETQYF.